The entry below gives a single TCR beta chain sequence along with its context. Germline is not matched at one junction end, which may reflect a read error. No cell sorting was done before RNA was extracted from the tissue. This sample is part of a study of tumor and adjacent non-tumor tissue in lung cancer. Study overall: Aged about 30 to 85 years, patients included nine to eleven men and 5 women with stage I to III disease. Samples averaged around 4.2 million productive TCRbeta reads each.

The CDR3 covers 12 residues. A modified ARM-PCR protocol with three rounds of nested PCR amplified TCRbeta. One entry per CDR3 protein, called by TCRdb with MiXCR from the multiplex PCR reads. The sample lists under 95,000 distinct CDR3 sequences; roughly 62% were seen once. The source material was lung tumor tissue. This clonotype originated in a man aged 65 to 85 with non-small cell lung cancer. The chain carries TRBV12-3 or TRBV12-4 and TRBJ2-3; D remains ambiguous. The CDR3 loop is CASSPRTDAQYF. CDR3 bases: TGTGCCAGCAGTCCCCGTACAGATGCGCAGTATTTT.